One TCR beta chain is described in this entry. This sample stems from a study of shared clonotypes between healthy human individuals. Unsorted PBMC DNA was sequenced on ten immunoSEQ deep assay plates. Data came from immunoSEQ multiplex PCR; TCRdb stores just in-frame clones and leaves some out. The table includes fewer than 600,000 clones, around 79% detected once. Germline V gene data show CDR1 as WSHSY and CDR2 as SAAADI. The CDR3 length is 15 residues. The V end lost 8 bases, the J end lost 0 bases, and 13 bases lay between the germline ends. The chain carries TRBV10-2 and TRBJ2-2; D assignment may be TRBD1 or TRBD2 (5 bases each). This TCR derives from a woman between 40 and 55 years old in good health. Some clones in this sample may be carry-over from other donors' samples. Source material: PBMCs. CDR3 coding DNA: TGCGCCAGCCTAGGTGGGGACCCGAACACCGGGGAGCTGTTTTTT. Translating gives CASLGGDPNTGELFF.